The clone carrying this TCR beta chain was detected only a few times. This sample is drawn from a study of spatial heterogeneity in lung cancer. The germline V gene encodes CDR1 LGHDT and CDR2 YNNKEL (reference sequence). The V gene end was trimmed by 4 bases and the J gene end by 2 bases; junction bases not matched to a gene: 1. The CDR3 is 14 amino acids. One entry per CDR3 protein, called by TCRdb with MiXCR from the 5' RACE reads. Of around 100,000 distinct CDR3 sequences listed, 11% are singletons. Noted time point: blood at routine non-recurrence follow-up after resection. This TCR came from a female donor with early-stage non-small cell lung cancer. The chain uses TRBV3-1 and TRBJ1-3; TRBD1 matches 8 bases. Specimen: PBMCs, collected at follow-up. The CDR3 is CASSRQGTGNTIYF. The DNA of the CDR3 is TGTGCCAGCAGCCGACAGGGGACTGGAAACACCATATATTTT. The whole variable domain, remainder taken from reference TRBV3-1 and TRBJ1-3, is DTAVSQTPKYLVTQMGNDKSIKCEQNLGHDTMYWYKQDSKKFLKIMFSYNNKELIINETVPNRFSPKSPDKAHLNLHINSLELGDSAVYFCASSRQGTGNTIYFGEGSWLTVV.